The sequence of this T cell receptor (beta chain) was determined in a study of cytotoxic CD8 clonotypes in ibrutinib-treated CLL. Study-level background: The study recorded mean values of 255,043 productive templates and approximately 100,000 productive rearrangements per sample. Study-wide results and caveats: Contraction or stability on treatment characterized the public clonotypes, which were uncommon.

Turning to this clone: Antigen specificity is unknown.

Germline lookup yields CDR1 MNHEY and CDR2 SVGAGI. The ends lost 6 bases at V and 4 bases at J; junction bases unmatched: 4. The CDR3 consists of 13 residues. Assay: immunoSEQ multiplex PCR; the TCRdb copy retains only in-frame clones and omits some. Of approximately 350,000 clones in the sample, roughly two thirds were seen once. Sequences were derived from PBMCs, sampled after 36 months of ibrutinib treatment. The clonotype originates from a human donor with chronic lymphocytic leukemia. The chain couples TRBV6-5 to TRBJ2-3, with TRBD2 matching over 7 bases. CDR3 sequence: CASRRDYADTQYF. For the CDR3, the DNA is TGTGCCAGCAGGCGGGACTATGCAGATACGCAGTATTTT.